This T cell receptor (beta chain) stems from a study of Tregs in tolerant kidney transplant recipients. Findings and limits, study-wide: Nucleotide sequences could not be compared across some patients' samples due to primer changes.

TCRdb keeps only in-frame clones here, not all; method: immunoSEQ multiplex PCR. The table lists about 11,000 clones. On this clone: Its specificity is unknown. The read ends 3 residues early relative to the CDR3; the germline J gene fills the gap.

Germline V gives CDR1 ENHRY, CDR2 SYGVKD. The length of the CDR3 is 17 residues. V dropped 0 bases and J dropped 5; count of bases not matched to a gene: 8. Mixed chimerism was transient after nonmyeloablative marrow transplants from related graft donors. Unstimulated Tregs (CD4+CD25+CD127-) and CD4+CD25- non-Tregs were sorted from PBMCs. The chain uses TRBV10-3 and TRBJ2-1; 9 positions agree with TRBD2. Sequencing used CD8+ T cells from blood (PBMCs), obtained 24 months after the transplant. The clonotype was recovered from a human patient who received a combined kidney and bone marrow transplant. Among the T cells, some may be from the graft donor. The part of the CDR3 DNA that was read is TGTGCCATCAGTGAGTCGATGGCTAGCGGGGATCACAATGAG. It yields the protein CAISESMASGDHNE. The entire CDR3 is CAISESMASGDHNEQFF.